The 4 T cell receptor beta chains below all came from one sample that was sequenced in a study of blood T cell repertoires in COVID-19. Using immunoSEQ multiplex PCR, the repertoire was profiled, and TCRdb retains in-frame clones only, with some absent. The data contain 56,000 or so clones, 80% to 90% of them singletons. Sequencing input: peripheral blood. These receptors were obtained from a man in his fifties with acute or convalescent COVID-19.

J is TRBJ2-3 and V is TRBV7-8, with D possibly being TRBD1 (6 bases). The CDR3 runs 13 residues. Germline loops: CDR1 SGHVS, CDR2 FQNEAQ. V lost 3 bases and J 4 bases, leaving 8 bases between the germline ends. CDR3 sequence: CASSFDRPDTQYF. DNA of the CDR3: TGTGCCAGCAGCTTCGACAGGCCAGATACGCAGTATTTT. Supplemented by reference TRBV7-8 and TRBJ2-3, the full variable domain reads GAGVSQSPRYKVAKRGQDVALRCDPISGHVSLFWYQQALGQGPEFLTYFQNEAQLDKSGLPSDRFFAERPEGSVSTLKIQRTQQEDSAVYLCASSFDRPDTQYFGPGTRLTVL.

The CDR3 spells CASSYGGGATQYF. The CDR3 DNA reads TGTGCCAGCAGTTACGGCGGGGGAGCTACGCAGTATTTT. J is TRBJ2-3 and V is TRBV2; 7 nucleotides line up with TRBD2. CDR1 SNHLY and CDR2 FYNNEI come from the germline V gene. V lost 5 bases and J lost 8; bases outside the gene matches: 7. CDR3 length equals 13 residues. Full variable domain (missing parts from reference TRBV2 and TRBJ2-3): EPEVTQTPSHQVTQMGQEVILRCVPISNHLYFYWYRQILGQKVEFLVSFYNNEISEKSEIFDDQFSVERPDGSNFTLKIRSTKLEDSAMYFCASSYGGGATQYFGPGTRLTVL.

This chain links TRBV19 with TRBJ1-2; perhaps TRBD1 as D (6 bases). The length of the CDR3 is 14 residues. Trimming pared 3 bases from V and 5 bases from J, leaving 13 bases between. Germline CDR1 is LNHDA and CDR2 is SQIVND (reference sequence). The CDR3 region is CASSILGGGYGYTF. CDR3 DNA sequence: TGTGCCAGTAGTATCCTTGGGGGCGGATATGGCTACACCTTC.

The chain couples TRBV19 to TRBJ2-3; D gene unclear. The CDR3 length is 12 residues. V was cut by 6 bases and J by 7 bases, with 11 bases left in between. Germline V gene sequence: CDR1 LNHDA, CDR2 SQIVND (reference sequence). In DNA form, the CDR3 reads TGTGCCAGTAGCGGTCAAATGTATACGCAGTATTTT. Protein sequence: CASSGQMYTQYF. The full variable domain, with the rest looked up from reference TRBV19 and TRBJ2-3, is DGGITQSPKYLFRKEGQNVTLSCEQNLNHDAMYWYRQDPGQGLRLIYYSQIVNDFQKGDIAEGYSVSREKKESFPLTVTSAQKNPTAFYLCASSGQMYTQYFGPGTRLTVL.